This T cell receptor beta chain was recovered during a study of blood T cells in healthy people across ages. V lost 0 bases and J lost 4, with 12 bases in between. The CDR3 has 15 amino acids. Looked up from germline, CDR1 is DFQATT and CDR2 is SNEGSKA (reference sequence). Then a second PCR, running about 6 to 11 cycles, was carried out with a sample-barcoded 5' primer and a J-beta primer mix. TCRdb re-derived calls from the 5' RACE reads in MiXCR, one entry per CDR3 protein. Of roughly 1,000,000 distinct CDR3 sequences in the sample, approximately 26% were seen once. This same sample was also taken into another study, of T cells of mothers and their children.

The sample consisted of blood. The source is a girl aged 2 to 10 in good health. The J gene is TRBJ1-4, the V gene TRBV20-1, with D unresolved. The CDR3 loop reads CSARDLGLGNEKLFF. The CDR3 DNA follows: TGCAGTGCTAGAGATCTGGGCTTGGGTAATGAAAAACTGTTTTTT.